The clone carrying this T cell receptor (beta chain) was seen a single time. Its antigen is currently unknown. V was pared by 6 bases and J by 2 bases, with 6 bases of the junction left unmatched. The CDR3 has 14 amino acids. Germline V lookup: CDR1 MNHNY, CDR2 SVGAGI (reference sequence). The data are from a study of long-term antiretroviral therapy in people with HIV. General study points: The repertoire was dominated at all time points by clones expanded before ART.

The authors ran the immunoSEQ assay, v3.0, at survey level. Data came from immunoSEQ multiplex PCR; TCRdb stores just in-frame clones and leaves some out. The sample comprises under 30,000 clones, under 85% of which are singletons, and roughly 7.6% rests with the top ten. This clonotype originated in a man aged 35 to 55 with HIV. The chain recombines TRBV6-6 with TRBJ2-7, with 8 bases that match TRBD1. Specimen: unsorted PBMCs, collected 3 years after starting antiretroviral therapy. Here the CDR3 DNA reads TGTGCCAGCAGCCGTGGACAGGGAACCTACGAGCAGTACTTC. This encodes CASSRGQGTYEQYF.